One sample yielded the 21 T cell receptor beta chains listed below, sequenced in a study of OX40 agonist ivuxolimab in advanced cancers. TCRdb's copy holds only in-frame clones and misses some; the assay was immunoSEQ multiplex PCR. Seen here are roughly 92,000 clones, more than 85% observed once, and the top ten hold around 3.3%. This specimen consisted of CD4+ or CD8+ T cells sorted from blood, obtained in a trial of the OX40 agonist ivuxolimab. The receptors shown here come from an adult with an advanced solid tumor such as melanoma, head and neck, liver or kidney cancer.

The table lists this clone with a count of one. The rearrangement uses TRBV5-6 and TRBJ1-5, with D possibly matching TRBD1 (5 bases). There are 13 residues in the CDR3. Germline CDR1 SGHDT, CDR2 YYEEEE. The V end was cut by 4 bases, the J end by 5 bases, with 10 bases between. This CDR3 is CASSPRGDQPQHF. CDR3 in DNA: TGTGCCAGCAGCCCACGAGGGGATCAGCCCCAGCATTTT. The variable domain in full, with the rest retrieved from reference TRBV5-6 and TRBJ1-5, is DAGVTQSPTHLIKTRGQQVTLRCSPKSGHDTVSWYQQALGQGPQFIFQYYEEEERQRGNFPDRFSGHQFPNYSSELNVNALLLGDSALYLCASSPRGDQPQHFGDGTRLSIL.

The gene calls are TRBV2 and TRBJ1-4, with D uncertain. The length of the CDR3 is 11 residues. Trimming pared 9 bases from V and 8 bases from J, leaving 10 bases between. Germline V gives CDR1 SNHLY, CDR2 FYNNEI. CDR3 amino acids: CASLTGEKLFF. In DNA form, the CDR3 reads TGTGCCAGTTTGACGGGGGAAAAACTGTTTTTT. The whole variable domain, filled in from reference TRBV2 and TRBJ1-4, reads EPEVTQTPSHQVTQMGQEVILRCVPISNHLYFYWYRQILGQKVEFLVSFYNNEISEKSEIFDDQFSVERPDGSNFTLKIRSTKLEDSAMYFCASLTGEKLFFGSGTQLSVL.

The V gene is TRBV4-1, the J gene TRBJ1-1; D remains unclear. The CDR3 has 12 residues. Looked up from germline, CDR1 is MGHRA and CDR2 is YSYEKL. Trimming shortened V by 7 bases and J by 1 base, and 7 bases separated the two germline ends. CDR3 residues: CASNDGNTEAFF. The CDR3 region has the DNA TGCGCCAGCAACGACGGGAACACTGAAGCTTTCTTT.

The CDR3 region is CASSLGGDTGELFF. CDR3 DNA: TGCGCCAGCAGCTTGGGGGGAGACACCGGGGAGCTGTTTTTT. The genes are TRBV5-1 and TRBJ2-2; TRBD2 might be the D (5 bases). V lost 0 bases and J lost 3, with 6 bases in between. The CDR3 has 14 amino acids. Germline loops: CDR1 SGHRS, CDR2 YFSETQ.

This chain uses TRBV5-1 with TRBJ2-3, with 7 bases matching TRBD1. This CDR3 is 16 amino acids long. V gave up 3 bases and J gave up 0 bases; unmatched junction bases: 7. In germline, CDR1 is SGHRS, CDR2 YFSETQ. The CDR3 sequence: CASSSKTGPSTDTQYF. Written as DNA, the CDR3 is TGCGCCAGCAGCTCAAAGACAGGGCCCAGCACAGATACGCAGTATTTT.

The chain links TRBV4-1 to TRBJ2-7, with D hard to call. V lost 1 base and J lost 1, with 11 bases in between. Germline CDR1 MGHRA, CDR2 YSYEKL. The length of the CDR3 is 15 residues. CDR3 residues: CASSQAPTSSYEQYF. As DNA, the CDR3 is TGCGCCAGCAGCCAAGCCCCAACATCTTCCTACGAGCAGTACTTC.

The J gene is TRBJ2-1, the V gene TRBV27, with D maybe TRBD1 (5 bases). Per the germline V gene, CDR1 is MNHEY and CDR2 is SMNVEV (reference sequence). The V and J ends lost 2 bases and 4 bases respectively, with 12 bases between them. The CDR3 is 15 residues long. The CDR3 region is CASSLRPAGYNEQFF. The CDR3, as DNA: TGTGCCAGCAGTTTACGCCCGGCAGGGTACAATGAGCAGTTCTTC.

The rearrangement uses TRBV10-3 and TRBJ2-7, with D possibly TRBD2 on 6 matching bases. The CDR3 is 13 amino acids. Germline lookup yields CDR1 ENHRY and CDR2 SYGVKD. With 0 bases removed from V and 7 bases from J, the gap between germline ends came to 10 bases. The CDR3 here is CAISESAGYEQYF. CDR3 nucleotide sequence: TGTGCCATCAGTGAGTCCGCGGGGTATGAGCAGTACTTC.

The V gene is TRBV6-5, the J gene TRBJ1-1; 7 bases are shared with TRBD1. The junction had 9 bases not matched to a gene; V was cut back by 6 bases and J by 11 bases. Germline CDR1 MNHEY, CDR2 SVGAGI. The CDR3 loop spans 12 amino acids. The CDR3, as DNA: TGTGCCAGCAGCTCGACAGGGAGGTTGGCTTTCTTT. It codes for CASSSTGRLAFF.

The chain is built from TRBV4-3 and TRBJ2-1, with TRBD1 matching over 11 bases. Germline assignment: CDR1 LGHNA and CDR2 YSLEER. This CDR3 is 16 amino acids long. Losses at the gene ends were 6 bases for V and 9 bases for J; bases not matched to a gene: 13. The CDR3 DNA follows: TGCGCCAGCAGTCCTGGACGGGACAGGGGGTATTTTGAGCAGTTCTTC. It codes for CASSPGRDRGYFEQFF.

The CDR3 reads CASSQVTRVNTEAFF. The CDR3 nucleotides are TGCGCCAGCAGCCAAGTCACCAGGGTGAACACTGAAGCTTTCTTT. This chain connects TRBV4-1 to TRBJ1-1, with D tentatively TRBD1 (5 bases). Trimming removed 1 base from V and 0 bases from J, with 9 bases in between. The CDR3 runs 15 residues. Germline assignment: CDR1 MGHRA and CDR2 YSYEKL.

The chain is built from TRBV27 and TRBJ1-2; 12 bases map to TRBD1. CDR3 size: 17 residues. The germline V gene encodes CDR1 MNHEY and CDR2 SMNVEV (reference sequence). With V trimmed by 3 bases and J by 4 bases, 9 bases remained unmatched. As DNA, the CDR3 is TGTGCCAGCAGTTTGAGGAGGGGACAGGGGGCGAGCTATGGCTACACCTTC. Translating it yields CASSLRRGQGASYGYTF.

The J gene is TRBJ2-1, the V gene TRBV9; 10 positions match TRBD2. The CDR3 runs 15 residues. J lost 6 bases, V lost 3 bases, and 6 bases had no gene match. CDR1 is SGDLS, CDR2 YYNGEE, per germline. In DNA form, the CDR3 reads TGTGCCAGCAGCGGGGGGAGCGGGAGGGCCAATGAGCAGTTCTTC. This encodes CASSGGSGRANEQFF.

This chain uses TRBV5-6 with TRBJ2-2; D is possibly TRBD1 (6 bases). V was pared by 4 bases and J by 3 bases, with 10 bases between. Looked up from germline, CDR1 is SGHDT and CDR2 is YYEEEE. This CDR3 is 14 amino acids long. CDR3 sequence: CASSGQTHTGELFF. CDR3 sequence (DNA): TGTGCCAGCAGCGGACAGACACACACCGGGGAGCTGTTTTTT.

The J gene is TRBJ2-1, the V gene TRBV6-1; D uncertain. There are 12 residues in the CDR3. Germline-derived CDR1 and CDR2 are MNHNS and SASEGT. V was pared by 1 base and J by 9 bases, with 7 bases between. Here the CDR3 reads CASSEGASEQFF. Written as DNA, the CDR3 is TGTGCCAGCAGTGAAGGGGCCAGTGAGCAGTTCTTC.

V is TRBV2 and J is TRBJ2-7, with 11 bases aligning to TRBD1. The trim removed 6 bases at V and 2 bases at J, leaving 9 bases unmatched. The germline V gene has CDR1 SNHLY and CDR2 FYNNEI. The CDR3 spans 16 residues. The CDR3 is CASSLGPGQGAYEQYF. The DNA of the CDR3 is TGTGCCAGCAGCTTAGGACCGGGACAGGGGGCCTACGAGCAGTACTTC.

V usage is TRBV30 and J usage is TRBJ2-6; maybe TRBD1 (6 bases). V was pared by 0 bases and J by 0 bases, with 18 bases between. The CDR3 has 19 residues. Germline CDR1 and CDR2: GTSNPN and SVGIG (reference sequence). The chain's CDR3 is CAWSVQKGQRYSGANVLTF. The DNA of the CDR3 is TGTGCCTGGAGTGTGCAGAAGGGACAAAGATACTCTGGGGCCAACGTCCTGACTTTC. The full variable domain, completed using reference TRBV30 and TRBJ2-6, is SQTIHQWPATLVQPVGSPLSLECTVEGTSNPNLYWYRQAAGRGLQLLFYSVGIGQISSEVPQNLSASRPQDRQFILSSKKLLLSDSGFYLCAWSVQKGQRYSGANVLTFGAGSRLTVL.

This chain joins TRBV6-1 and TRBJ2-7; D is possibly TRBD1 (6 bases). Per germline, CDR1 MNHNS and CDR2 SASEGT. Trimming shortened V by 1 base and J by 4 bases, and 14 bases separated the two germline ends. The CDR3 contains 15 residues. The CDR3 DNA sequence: TGTGCCAGCAGTGAAGAGGGCAGGGGTGGTTACGAGCAGTACTTC. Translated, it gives CASSEEGRGGYEQYF.

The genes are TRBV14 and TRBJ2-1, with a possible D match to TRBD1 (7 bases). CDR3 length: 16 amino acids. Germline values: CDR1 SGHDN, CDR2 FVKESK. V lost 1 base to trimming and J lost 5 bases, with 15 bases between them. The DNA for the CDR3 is TGTGCCAGCAGCCAAGCCAGGGGGGCCCCCAACAATGAGCAGTTCTTC. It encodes CASSQARGAPNNEQFF.

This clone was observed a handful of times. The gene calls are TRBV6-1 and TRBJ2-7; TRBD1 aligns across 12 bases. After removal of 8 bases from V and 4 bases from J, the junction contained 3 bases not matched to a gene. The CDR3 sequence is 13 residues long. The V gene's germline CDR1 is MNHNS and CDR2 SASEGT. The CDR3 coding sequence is TGTGCCAGCCGGGACAGGGGGCGGTACGAGCAGTACTTC. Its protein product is CASRDRGRYEQYF.

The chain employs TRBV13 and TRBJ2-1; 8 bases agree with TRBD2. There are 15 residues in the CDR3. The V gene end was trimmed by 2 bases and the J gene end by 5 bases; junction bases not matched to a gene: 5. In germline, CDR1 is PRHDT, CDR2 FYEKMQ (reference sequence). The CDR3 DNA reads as TGTGCCAGCAGCTTAAGACTAGCGTGGGACAATGAGCAGTTCTTC. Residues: CASSLRLAWDNEQFF.